Listed below are T cell receptor beta chains from one sample, sequenced in a study of CD8+CD57+ T cells in acquired aplastic anemia. TCRdb re-called the reads through MiXCR, storing one row per CDR3 protein. This table has about 160,000 distinct CDR3 sequences, approximately 40% appearing once. The sequenced sample consisted of sorted CD4+, CD8+, or CD8+CD57+ T cells (not recorded which) from PBMCs. These TCRs come from a human donor in good health. The CDR3 runs from the conserved cysteine through the conserved F or W. D genes are given only for firm matches. Size is stated for part of the rows, as once, few or many counts, or as a class when the clone is expanded.

TRBV25-1	NA	TRBJ2-3	many	TGTGCCAGCAGCGTAACAGGCACAGATACGCAGTATTTT	CASSVTGTDTQYF
TRBV15	TRBD2	TRBJ2-1	NA	TGTGCCACCAGCAGGGGAAGCGGGGGGCCGTTCTTC	CATSRGSGGPFF
TRBV20-1	NA	TRBJ1-2	NA	TGCAGTGCTCTCAGGGAGAACTATGGCTACACCTTC	CSALRENYGYTF
TRBV10-3	NA	TRBJ2-7	few	TGTGCCATCAGCGGAAGCTCCTACGAGCAGTACTTC	CAISGSSYEQYF
TRBV20-1	NA	TRBJ2-5	NA	TGCAGTGCTCAGGGGTCACTTGGGGAGACCCAGTACTTC	CSAQGSLGETQYF
TRBV10-3	TRBD2	TRBJ2-3	many	TGTGCCATCAGTGAGCCCTCCGGGAGGGCGGATACGCAGTATTTT	CAISEPSGRADTQYF
TRBV3-1	NA	TRBJ1-1	NA	TGTGCCAGCATCATTTCGAACACTGAAGCTTTCTTT	CASIISNTEAFF
TRBV4-2	TRBD2	TRBJ2-1	NA	TGTGCCAGCAGCCCCCAGCGGGAGCTCTATGAGCAGTTCTTC	CASSPQRELYEQFF
TRBV10-3	NA	TRBJ1-2	NA	TGTGCCATCAGGGGCGCTTCGGCGAATGGCTACACCTTC	CAIRGASANGYTF
TRBV7-8	NA	TRBJ2-1	NA	TGCAGCGTTGAAGAAGCGGAGGGGCAGTTCTTC	CSVEEAEGQFF
TRBV20-1	TRBD1	TRBJ2-1	NA	TGCAGTGCGGGTGGGGACAGCTCCTACAATGAGCAGTTCTTC	CSAGGDSSYNEQFF
TRBV27	NA	TRBJ2-2	NA	TGTGCCAGCTTCAACACCGGGGAGCTGTTTTTT	CASFNTGELFF
TRBV20-1	TRBD1	TRBJ1-4	NA	TGCAGTGCTAGCTTGGGTAGCGGCTCAGATACGGGACAGGTCGAAAAACTGTTTTTT	CSASLGSGSDTGQVEKLFF
TRBV10-3	TRBD1	TRBJ1-5	few	TGTGCCAGCAGTACCCTTGACAGGGGAATAGCTCCCCAGCATTTT	CASSTLDRGIAPQHF
TRBV29-1	NA	TRBJ2-7	many	TGCAGCGTTACTCTGCTCTACGAGCAGTACTTC	CSVTLLYEQYF
TRBV7-2	TRBD2	TRBJ2-1	many	TGTGCCAGCAGCTGGAGCGGGGGGGGGTACAATGAGCAGTTCTTC	CASSWSGGGYNEQFF